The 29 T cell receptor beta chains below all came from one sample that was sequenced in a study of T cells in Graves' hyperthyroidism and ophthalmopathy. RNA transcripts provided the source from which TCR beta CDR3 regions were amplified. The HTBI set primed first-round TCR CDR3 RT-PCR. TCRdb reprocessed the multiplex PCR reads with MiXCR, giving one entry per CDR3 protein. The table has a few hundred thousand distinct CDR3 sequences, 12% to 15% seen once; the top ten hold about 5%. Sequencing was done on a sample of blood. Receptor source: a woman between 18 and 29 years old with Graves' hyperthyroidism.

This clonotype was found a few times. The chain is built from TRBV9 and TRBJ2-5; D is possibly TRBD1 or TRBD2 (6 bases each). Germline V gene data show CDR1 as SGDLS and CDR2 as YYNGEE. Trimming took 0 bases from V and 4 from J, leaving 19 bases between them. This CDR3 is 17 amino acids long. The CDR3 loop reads CASSVGIRGLGRETQYF. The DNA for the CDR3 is TGTGCCAGCAGCGTAGGTATTCGGGGGCTCGGGCGAGAGACCCAGTACTTC.

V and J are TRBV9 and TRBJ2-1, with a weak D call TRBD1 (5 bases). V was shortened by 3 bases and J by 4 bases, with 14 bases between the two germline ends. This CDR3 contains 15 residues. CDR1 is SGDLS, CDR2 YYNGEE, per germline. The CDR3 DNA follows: TGTGCCAGCAGCGGTCAGGGTAATAGTTACAATGAGCAGTTCTTC. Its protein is CASSGQGNSYNEQFF.

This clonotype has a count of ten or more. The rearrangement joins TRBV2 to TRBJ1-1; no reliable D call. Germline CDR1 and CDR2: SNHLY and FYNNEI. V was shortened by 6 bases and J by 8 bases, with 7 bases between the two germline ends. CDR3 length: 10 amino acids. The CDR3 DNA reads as TGTGCCAGCAGGACGAAAGAAGCTTTCTTT. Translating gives CASRTKEAFF.

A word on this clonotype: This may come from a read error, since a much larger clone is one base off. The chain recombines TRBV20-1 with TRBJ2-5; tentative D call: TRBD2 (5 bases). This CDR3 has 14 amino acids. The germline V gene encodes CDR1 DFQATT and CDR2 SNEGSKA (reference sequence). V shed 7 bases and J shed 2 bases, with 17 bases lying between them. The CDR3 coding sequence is TGCAGTGTTAATTCAGCGGCGTTACAAGAGACCCAGTACTTC. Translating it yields CSVNSAALQETQYF.

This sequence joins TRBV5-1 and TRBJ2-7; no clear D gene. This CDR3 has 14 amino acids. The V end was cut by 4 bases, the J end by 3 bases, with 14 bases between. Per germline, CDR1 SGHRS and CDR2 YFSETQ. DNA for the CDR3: TGCGCCAGCAGCCGTGAGTCATTCGGCTACGAGCAGTACTTC. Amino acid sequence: CASSRESFGYEQYF.

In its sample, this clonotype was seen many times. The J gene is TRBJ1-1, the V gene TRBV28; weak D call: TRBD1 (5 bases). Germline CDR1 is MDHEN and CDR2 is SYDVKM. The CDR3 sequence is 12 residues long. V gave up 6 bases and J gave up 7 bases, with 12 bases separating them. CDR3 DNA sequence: TGTGCCAGCAGCCCAGACAGCCATGAAGCTTTCTTT. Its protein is CASSPDSHEAFF. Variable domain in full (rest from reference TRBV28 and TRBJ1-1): DVKVTQSSRYLVKRTGEKVFLECVQDMDHENMFWYRQDPGLGLRLIYFSYDVKMKEKGDIPEGYSVSREKKERFSLILESASTNQTSMYLCASSPDSHEAFFGQGTRLTVV.

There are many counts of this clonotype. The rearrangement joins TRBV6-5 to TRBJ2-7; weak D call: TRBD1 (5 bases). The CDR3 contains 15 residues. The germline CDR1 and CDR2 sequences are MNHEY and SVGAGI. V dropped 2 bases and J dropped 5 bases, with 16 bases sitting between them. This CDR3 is CASSYDTQGPHEQYF. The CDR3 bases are TGTGCCAGCAGTTACGACACTCAGGGTCCCCACGAGCAGTACTTC.

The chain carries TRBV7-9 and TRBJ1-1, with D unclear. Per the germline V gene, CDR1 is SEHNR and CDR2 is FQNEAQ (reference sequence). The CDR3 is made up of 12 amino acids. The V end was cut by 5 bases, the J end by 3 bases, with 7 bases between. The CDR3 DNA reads TGTGCCAGCAGCCAAGTCTACACTGAAGCTTTCTTT. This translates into CASSQVYTEAFF.

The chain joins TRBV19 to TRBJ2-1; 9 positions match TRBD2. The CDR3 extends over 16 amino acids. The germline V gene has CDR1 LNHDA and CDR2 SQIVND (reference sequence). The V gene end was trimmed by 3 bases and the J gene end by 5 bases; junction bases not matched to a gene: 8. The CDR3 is CASSIWASGINNEQFF. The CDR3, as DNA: TGTGCCAGTAGTATTTGGGCTAGCGGGATTAACAATGAGCAGTTCTTC.

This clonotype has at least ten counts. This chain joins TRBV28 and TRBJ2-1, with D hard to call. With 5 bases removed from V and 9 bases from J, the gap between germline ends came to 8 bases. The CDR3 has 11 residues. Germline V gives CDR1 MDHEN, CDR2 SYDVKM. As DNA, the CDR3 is TGTGCCAGCAGTCCCGGTTCTGAGCAGTTCTTC. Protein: CASSPGSEQFF.

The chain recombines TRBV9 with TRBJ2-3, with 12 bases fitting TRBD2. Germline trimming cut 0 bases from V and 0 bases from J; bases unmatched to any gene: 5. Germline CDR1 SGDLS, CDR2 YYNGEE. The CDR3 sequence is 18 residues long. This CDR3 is CASSVEASGRGSTDTQYF. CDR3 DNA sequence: TGTGCCAGCAGCGTAGAGGCTAGCGGGAGGGGGAGCACAGATACGCAGTATTTT.

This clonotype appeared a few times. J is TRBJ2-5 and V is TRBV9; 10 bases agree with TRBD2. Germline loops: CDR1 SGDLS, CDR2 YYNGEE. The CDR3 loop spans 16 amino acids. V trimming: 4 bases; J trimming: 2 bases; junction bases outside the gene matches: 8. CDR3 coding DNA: TGTGCCAGCAGCTTCACAGCGGGAGGGATTCAAGAGACCCAGTACTTC. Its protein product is CASSFTAGGIQETQYF.

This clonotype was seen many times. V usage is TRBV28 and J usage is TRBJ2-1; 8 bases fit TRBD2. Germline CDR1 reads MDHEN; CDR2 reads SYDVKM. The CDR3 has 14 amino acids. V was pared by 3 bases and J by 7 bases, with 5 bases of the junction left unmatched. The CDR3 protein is CASSFRGRLNEQFF. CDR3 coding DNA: TGTGCCAGCAGTTTTCGCGGGAGGTTAAATGAGCAGTTCTTC.

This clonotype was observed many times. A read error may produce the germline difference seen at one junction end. The CDR3 DNA reads TGTGCCAGCAGCTTAGCTGGGGGCACCGGGGAGCTGTTTTTT. Its protein product is CASSLAGGTGELFF. J is TRBJ2-2 and V is TRBV5-1, with D possibly being TRBD1 or TRBD2 (5 bases each). The CDR3 length is 14 residues. In germline, CDR1 is SGHRS, CDR2 YFSETQ. Combining the CDR3 with reference TRBV5-1 and TRBJ2-2 gives the whole variable domain KAGVTQTPRYLIKTRGQQVTLSCSPISGHRSVSWYQQTPGQGLQFLFEYFSETQRNKGNFPGRFSGRQFSNSRSEMNVSTLELGDSALYLCASSLAGGTGELFFGEGSRLTVL.

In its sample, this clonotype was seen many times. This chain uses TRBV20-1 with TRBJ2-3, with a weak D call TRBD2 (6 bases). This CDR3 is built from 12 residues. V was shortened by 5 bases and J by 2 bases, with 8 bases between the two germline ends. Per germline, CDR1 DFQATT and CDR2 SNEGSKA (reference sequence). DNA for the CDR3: TGCAGTGCTGGGGGGAACACAGATACGCAGTATTTT. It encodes CSAGGNTDTQYF.

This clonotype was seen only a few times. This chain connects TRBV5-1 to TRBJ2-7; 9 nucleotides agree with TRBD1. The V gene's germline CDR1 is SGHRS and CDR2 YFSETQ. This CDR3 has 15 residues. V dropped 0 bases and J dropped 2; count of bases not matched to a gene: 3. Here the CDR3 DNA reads TGCGCCAGCAGCTTGGACAGGGGGCACCCCTACGAGCAGTACTTC. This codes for CASSLDRGHPYEQYF.

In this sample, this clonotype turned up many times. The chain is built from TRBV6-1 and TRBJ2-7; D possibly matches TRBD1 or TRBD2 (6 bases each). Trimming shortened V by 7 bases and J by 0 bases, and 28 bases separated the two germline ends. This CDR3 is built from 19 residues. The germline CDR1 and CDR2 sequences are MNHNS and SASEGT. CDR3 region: CASTLKRAVAKGGSYEQYF. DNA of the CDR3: TGTGCCAGCACCCTTAAAAGGGCGGTAGCGAAGGGGGGCTCCTACGAGCAGTACTTC.

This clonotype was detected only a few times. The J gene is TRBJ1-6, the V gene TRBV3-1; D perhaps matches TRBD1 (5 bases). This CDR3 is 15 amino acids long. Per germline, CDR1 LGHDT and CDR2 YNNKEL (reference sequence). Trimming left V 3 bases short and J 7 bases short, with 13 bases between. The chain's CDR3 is CASSHGTARNSPLHF. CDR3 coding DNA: TGTGCCAGCAGCCACGGGACCGCTCGGAATTCACCCCTCCACTTT.

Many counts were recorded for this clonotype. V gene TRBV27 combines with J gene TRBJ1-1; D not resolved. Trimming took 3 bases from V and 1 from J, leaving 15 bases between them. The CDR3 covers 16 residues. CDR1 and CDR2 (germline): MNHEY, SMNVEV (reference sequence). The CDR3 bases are TGTGCCAGCAGTTTGGACCGGCAGGCCTCGAACACTGAAGCTTTCTTT. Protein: CASSLDRQASNTEAFF.

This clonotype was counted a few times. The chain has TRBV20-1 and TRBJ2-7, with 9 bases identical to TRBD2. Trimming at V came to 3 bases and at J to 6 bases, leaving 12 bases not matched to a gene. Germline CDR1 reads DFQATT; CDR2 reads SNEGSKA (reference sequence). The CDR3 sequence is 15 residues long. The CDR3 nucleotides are TGCAGTGCTAGGGGGGGTTTAGCGGGAGTAGTCGAGCAGTACTTC. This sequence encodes CSARGGLAGVVEQYF.

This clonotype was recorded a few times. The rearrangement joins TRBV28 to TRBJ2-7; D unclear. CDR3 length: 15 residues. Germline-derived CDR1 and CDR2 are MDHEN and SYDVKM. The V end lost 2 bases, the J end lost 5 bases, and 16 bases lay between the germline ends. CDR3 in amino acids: CASSLIASPTHEQYF. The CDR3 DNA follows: TGTGCCAGCAGTTTAATCGCATCCCCTACCCACGAGCAGTACTTC.

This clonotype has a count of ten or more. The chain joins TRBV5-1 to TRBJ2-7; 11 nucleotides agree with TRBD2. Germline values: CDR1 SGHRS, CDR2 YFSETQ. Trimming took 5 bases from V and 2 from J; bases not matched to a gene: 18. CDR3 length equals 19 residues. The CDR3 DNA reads TGCGCCAGCAGTCGCGATTCGGGACTAGCGGTTTCACTCGCCTACGAGCAGTACTTC. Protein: CASSRDSGLAVSLAYEQYF.

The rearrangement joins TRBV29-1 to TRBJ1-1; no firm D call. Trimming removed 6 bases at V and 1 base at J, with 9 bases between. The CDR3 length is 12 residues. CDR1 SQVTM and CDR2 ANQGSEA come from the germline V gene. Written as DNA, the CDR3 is TGCAGCGTCCTCCTACAGAACACTGAAGCTTTCTTT. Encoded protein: CSVLLQNTEAFF.

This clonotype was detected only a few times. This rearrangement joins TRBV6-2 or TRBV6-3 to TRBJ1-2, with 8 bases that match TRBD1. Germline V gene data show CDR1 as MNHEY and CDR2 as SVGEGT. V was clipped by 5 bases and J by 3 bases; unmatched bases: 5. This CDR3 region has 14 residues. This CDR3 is CASSMGQVDYGYTF. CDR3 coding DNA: TGTGCCAGCAGTATGGGACAGGTGGACTATGGCTACACCTTC.

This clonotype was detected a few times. This CDR3 reads CASRRDRANYGYTF. For the CDR3, the DNA is TGTGCCAGTAGGCGGGACAGGGCTAACTATGGCTACACCTTC. The chain couples TRBV19 to TRBJ1-2, with TRBD1 identical over 9 bases. Germline V gene data show CDR1 as LNHDA and CDR2 as SQIVND (reference sequence). Germline trimming cut 6 bases from V and 0 bases from J; bases unmatched to any gene: 2. The CDR3 is made up of 14 amino acids.

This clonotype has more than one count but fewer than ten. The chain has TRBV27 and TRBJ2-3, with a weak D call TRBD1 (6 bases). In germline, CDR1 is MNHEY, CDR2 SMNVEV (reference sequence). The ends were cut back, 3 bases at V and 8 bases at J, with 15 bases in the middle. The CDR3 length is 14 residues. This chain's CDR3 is CASSLRQVMSTQYF. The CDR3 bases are TGTGCCAGCAGTTTGCGACAGGTGATGAGTACGCAGTATTTT.

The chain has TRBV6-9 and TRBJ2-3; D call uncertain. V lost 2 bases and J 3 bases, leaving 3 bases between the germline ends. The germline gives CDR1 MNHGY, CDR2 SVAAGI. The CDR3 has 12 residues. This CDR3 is CASSYRTDTQYF. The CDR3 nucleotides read TGTGCCAGCAGTTATAGGACAGATACGCAGTATTTT.

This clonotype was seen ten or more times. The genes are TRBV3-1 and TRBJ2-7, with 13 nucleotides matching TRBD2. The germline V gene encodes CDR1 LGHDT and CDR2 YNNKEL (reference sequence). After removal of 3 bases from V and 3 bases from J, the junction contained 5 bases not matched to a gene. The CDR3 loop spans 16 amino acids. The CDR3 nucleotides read TGTGCCAGCAGCCAGTCCGGGACTAGCGGGATCTACGAGCAGTACTTC. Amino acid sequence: CASSQSGTSGIYEQYF.

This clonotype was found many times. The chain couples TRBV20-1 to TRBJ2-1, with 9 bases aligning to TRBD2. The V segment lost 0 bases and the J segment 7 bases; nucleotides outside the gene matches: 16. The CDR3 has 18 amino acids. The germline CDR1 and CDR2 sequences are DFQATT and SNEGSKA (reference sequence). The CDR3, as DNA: TGCAGTGCTAGAGATAAGGGCGCGGGAGGGCCAATAGGGAATGAGCAGTTCTTC. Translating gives CSARDKGAGGPIGNEQFF.